The present entry profiles one T cell receptor (beta chain) with its context. Described treatment: some 20 received Ad26.COV2.S at low or high dose, single or two shots; about five received placebo; per-sample allocation not given. Samples came from day 63 after the first vaccine or placebo injection. The data were obtained in a study of Ad26.COV2.S vaccination and SARS-CoV-2 variants. Sequenced by immunoSEQ multiplex PCR; TCRdb stores in-frame clones only, minus some. The sample holds about 330,000 clones, 75% to 90% seen once. This sequence was found in a person aged 18-60 years who received the Ad26.COV2.S COVID-19 vaccine or a placebo. The material was peripheral blood, obtained in a trial of Ad26.COV2.S vaccine versus placebo.

CDR3 bases: TGTGCCTGGAGCCCCGGGAGGGAAAAACTGTTTTTT. It yields the protein CAWSPGREKLFF. The genes are TRBV30 and TRBJ1-4; D gene ambiguous. Deletions cut 3 bases from V and 8 bases from J, with 10 bases between. Germline assignment: CDR1 GTSNPN and CDR2 SVGIG (reference sequence). This CDR3 spans 12 amino acids.